This T cell receptor beta chain emerged from a study of CD8 T cells in Susac syndrome. A quantity of about 0.5 to 1 ug RNA underwent reverse transcription using random hexamers. Via MiXCR, TCRdb re-called the immunoSEQ multiplex PCR reads, giving one row per CDR3 protein. Of around 300,000 distinct CDR3 sequences in the sample, under 95% were seen once. This CDR3 has 14 residues. Per the germline V gene, CDR1 is MNHNS and CDR2 is SASEGT. This clonotype has only one observation. The junction departs from germline at one end; a sequencing error may be responsible. CD8+ and CD4+ T cells were negatively isolated; TEMRA cells were FACS-enriched.

What was sequenced was CD4+ T cells from PBMCs. This sequence joins TRBV6-1 and TRBJ1-4; D remains ambiguous. The source is a human donor with multiple sclerosis. DNA of the CDR3: TGTGCCAGCAGTGAATCCAGAACTGATGAAAAACTGTTTTTT. The encoded protein is CASSESRTDEKLFF.